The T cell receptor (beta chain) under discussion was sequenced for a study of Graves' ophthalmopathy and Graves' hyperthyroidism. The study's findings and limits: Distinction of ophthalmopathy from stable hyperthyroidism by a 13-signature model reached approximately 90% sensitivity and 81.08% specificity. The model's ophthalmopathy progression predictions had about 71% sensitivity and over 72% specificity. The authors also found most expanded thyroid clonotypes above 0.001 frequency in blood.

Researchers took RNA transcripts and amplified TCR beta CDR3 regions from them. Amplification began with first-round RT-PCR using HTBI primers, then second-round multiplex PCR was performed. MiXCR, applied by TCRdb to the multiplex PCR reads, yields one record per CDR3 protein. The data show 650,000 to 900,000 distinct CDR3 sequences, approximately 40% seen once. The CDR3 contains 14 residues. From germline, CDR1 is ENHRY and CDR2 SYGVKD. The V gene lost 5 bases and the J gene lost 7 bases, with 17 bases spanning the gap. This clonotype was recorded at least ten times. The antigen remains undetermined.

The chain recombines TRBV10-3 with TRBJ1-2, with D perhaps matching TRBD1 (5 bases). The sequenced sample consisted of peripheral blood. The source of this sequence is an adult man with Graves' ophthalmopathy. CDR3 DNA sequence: TGTGCCATCAGTCTTCAGAGAGGGGATGTTGGCTACACCTTC. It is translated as CAISLQRGDVGYTF.